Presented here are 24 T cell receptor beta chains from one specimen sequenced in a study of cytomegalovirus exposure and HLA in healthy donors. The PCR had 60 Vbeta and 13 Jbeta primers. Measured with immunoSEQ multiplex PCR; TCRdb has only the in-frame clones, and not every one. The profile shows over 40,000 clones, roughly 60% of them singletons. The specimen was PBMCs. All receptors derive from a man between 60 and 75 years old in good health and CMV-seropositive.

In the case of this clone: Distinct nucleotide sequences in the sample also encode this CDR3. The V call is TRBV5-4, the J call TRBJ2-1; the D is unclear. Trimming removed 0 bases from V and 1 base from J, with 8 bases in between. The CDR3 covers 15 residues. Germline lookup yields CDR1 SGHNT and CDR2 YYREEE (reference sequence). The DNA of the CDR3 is TGTGCCAGCAGCTTGGTGGTCAGTTCCTACAATGAGCAGTTCTTC. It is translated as CASSLVVSSYNEQFF.

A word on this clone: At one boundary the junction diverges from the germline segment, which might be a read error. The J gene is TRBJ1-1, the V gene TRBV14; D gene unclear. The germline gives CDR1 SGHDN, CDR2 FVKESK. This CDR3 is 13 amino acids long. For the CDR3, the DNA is TGTGCCAGCAGCCAAAAACTGAACGCTGAAGCTTTCTTT. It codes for CASSQKLNAEAFF.

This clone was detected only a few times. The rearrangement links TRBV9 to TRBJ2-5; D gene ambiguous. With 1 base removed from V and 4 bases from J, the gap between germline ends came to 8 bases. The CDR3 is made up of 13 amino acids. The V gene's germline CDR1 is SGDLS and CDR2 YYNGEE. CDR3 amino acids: CASSVSSRETQYF. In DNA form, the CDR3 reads TGTGCCAGCAGCGTATCTAGTCGAGAGACCCAGTACTTC.

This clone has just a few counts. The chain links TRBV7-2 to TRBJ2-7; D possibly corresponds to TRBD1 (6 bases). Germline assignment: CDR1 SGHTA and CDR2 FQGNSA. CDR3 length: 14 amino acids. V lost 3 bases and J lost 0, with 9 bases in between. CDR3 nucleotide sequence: TGTGCCAGCAGCTTCCGGGACACCTCCTACGAGCAGTACTTC. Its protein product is CASSFRDTSYEQYF.

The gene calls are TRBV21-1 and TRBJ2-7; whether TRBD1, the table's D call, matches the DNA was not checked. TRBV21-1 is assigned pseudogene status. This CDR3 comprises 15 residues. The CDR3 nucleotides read TGTGCCAGCAGAAAAGGTGGGCTAAATAACTACGAGCAGTACTTC. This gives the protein CASRKGGLNNYEQYF.

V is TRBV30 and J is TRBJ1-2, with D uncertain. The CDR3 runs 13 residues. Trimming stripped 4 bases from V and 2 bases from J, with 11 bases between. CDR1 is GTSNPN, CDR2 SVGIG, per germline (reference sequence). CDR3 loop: CAWKEGGNYGYTF. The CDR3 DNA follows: TGTGCCTGGAAGGAGGGCGGGAACTATGGCTACACCTTC.

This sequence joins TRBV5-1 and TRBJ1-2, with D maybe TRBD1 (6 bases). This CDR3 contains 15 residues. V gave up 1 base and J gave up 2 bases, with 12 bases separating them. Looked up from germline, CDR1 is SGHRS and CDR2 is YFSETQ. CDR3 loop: CASSLTTGSNYGYTF. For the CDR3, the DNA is TGCGCCAGCAGCTTGACGACAGGTTCAAACTATGGCTACACCTTC.

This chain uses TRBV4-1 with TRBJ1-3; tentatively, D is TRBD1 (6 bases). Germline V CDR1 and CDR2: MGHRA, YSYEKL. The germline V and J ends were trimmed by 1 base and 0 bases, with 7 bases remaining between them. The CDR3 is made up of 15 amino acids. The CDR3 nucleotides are TGCGCCAGCAGCCAAGGGGACACCTCTGGAAACACCATATATTTT. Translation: CASSQGDTSGNTIYF.

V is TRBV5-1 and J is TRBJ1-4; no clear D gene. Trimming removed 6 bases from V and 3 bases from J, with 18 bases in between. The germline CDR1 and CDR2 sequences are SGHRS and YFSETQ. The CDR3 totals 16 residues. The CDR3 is CASTEGSRDPNEKLFF. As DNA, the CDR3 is TGCGCCAGCACCGAGGGATCGAGGGATCCTAATGAAAAACTGTTTTTT.

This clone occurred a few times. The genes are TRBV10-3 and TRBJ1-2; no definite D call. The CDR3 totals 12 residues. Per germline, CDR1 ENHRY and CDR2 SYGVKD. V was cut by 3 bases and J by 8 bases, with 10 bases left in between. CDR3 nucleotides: TGTGCCATCAGTGAATGGGGAGACGGCTACACCTTC. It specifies CAISEWGDGYTF.

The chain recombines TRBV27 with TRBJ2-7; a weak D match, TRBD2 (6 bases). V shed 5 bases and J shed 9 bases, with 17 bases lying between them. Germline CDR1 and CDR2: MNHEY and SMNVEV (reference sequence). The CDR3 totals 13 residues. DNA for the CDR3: TGTGCCAGCAGTCCCAGTGGAGGGTTCGGGCAGTACTTC. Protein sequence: CASSPSGGFGQYF.

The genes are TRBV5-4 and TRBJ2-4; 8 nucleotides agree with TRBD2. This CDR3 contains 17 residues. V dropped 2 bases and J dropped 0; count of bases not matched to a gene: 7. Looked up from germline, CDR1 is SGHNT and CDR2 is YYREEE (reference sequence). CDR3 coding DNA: TGTGCCAGCAGCTTAGAAACTAGCGGACTAGCCAAAAACATTCAGTACTTC. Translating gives CASSLETSGLAKNIQYF.

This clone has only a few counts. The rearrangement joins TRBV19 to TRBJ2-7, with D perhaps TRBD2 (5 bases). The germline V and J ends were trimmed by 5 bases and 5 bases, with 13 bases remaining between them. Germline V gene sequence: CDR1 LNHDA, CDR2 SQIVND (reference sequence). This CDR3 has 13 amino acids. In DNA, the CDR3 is TGTGCCAGTAGTGGGCGGGTCTTTAACGAGCAGTACTTC. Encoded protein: CASSGRVFNEQYF. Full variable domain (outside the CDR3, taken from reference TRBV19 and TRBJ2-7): DGGITQSPKYLFRKEGQNVTLSCEQNLNHDAMYWYRQDPGQGLRLIYYSQIVNDFQKGDIAEGYSVSREKKESFPLTVTSAQKNPTAFYLCASSGRVFNEQYFGPGTRLTVT.

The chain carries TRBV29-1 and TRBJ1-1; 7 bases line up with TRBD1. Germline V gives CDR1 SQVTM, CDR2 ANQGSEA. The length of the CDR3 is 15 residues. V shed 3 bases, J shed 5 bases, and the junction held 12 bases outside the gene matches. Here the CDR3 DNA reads TGCAGCGTTGAGTCGGCAGGGGGTCTTCCTACTGAAGCTTTCTTT. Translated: CSVESAGGLPTEAFF.

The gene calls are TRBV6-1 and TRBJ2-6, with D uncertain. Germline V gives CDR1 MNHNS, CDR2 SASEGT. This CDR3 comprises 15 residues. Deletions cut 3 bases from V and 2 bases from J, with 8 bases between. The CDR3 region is CASSEAVTGANVLTF. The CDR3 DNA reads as TGTGCCAGCAGTGAGGCCGTCACTGGGGCCAACGTCCTGACTTTC.

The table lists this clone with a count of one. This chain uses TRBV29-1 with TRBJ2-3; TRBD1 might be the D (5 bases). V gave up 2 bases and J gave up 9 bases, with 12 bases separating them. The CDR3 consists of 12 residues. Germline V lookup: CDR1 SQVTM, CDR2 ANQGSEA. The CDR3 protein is CSVEQGFDTQYF. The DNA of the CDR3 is TGCAGCGTTGAACAGGGCTTTGACACGCAGTATTTT.

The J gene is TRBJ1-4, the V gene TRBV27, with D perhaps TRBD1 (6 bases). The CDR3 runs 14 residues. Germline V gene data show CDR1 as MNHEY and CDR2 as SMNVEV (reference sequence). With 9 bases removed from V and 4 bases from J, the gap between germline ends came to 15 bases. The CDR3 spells CASGGGTGNEKLFF. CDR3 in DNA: TGTGCCAGTGGGGGGGGCACCGGTAATGAAAAACTGTTTTTT.

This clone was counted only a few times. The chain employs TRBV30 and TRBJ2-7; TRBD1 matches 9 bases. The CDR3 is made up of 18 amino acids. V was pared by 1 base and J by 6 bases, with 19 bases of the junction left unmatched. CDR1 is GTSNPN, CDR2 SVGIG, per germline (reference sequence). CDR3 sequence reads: CAWSALLIGTGKRVEQYF. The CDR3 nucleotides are TGTGCCTGGAGTGCCCTCCTAATTGGGACAGGGAAGAGGGTCGAGCAGTACTTC.

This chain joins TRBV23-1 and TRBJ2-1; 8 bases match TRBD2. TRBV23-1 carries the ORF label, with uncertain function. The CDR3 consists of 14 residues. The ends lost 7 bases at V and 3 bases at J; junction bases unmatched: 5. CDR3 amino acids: CASTSGTSYNEQFF. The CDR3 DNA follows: TGCGCCAGCACCAGTGGGACTAGCTACAATGAGCAGTTCTTC.

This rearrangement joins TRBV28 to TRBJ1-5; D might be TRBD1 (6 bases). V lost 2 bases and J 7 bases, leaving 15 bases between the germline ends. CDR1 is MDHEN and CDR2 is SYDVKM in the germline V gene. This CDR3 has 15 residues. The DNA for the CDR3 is TGTGCCAGCAGTTTAAGGGGACAAGTCGGACAGCCCCAGCATTTT. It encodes CASSLRGQVGQPQHF.

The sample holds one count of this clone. The CDR3 DNA follows: TGTGCCAGCAGCTTGTCGGGGCCCTATGGGGGCCCGAATCAGGAGACCCAGTACTTC. Its translation: CASSLSGPYGGPNQETQYF. The chain joins TRBV5-6 to TRBJ2-5, with D tentatively TRBD1 (6 bases). Trimming stripped 1 base from V and 5 bases from J, with 27 bases between. The germline V gene has CDR1 SGHDT and CDR2 YYEEEE. CDR3 size: 19 residues.

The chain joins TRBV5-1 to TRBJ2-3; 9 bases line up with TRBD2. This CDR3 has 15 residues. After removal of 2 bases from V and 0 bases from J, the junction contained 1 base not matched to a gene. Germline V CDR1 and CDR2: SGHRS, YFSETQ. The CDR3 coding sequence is TGCGCCAGCAGCTTTAGCGGGAGTAGCACAGATACGCAGTATTTT. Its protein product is CASSFSGSSTDTQYF.

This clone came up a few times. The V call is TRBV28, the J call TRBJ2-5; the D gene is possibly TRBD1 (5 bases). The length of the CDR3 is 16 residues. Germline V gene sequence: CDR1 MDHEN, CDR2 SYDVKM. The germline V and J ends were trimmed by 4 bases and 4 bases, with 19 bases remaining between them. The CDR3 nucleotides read TGTGCCAGCAGTTCCCCCCTCGCCGGACAAGGAGAGACCCAGTACTTC. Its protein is CASSSPLAGQGETQYF.

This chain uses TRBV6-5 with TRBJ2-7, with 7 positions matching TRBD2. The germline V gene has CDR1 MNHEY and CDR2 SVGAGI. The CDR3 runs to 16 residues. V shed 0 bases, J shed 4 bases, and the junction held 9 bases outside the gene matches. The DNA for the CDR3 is TGTGCCAGCAGTTACTCGGGGGGGACCGTCAGGTACGAGCAGTACTTC. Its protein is CASSYSGGTVRYEQYF.